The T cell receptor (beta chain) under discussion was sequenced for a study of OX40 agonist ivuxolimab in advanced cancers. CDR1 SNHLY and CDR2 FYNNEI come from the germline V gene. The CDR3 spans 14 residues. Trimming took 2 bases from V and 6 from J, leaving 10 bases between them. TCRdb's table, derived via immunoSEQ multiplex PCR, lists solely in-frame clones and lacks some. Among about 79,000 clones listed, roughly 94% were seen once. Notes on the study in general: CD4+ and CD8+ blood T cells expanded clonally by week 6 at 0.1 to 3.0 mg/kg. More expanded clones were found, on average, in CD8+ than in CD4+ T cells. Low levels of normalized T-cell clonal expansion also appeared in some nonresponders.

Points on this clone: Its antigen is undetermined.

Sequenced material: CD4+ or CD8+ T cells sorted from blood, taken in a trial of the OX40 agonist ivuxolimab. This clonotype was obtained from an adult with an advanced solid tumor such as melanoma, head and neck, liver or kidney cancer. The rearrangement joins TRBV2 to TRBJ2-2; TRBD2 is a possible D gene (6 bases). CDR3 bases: TGTGCCAGCAGTGAATTGGGGGGTTCCGGGGAGCTGTTTTTT. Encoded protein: CASSELGGSGELFF.